The 12 T cell receptor beta chains below come from one sample, sequenced in a study of T cell repertoires in cytomegalovirus infection. One entry per CDR3 protein results from TCRdb running MiXCR on the reads. The sample has roughly 320,000 distinct CDR3 sequences; 9.6% are singletons. The material sequenced was PBMCs. These receptors were collected from a human donor in good health (CMV status not recorded). Some clones in this sample may be carry-over from other donors' samples.

This clonotype has a count of ten or more. The rearrangement links TRBV7-2 to TRBJ2-7; a weak D match, TRBD1 (6 bases). Germline V gives CDR1 SGHTA, CDR2 FQGNSA. V lost 0 bases, J lost 2 bases, and 11 bases lay in between. The CDR3 loop spans 15 amino acids. The CDR3 reads CASSLARQATYEQYF. DNA of the CDR3: TGTGCCAGCAGCTTAGCGCGACAGGCGACCTACGAGCAGTACTTC.

This clonotype was seen ten or more times. The chain couples TRBV11-3 to TRBJ1-1; no reliable D call. Germline V lookup: CDR1 SGHNT, CDR2 YENEEA. Trimming pared 1 base from V and 1 base from J, leaving 7 bases between. CDR3 length: 14 residues. Here the CDR3 reads CASSLGSANTEAFF. In nucleotides, the CDR3 is TGTGCCAGCAGCTTAGGGAGTGCGAACACTGAAGCTTTCTTT.

The rearrangement uses TRBV29-1 and TRBJ2-2, with 7 bases identical to TRBD1. V gave up 6 bases and J gave up 1 base; unmatched junction bases: 11. CDR1 SQVTM and CDR2 ANQGSEA come from the germline V gene. This CDR3 has 16 residues. For the CDR3, the DNA is TGCAGCGTCACGCCAGGGGGACCGAGGAACACCGGGGAGCTGTTTTTT. The encoded protein is CSVTPGGPRNTGELFF.

This clonotype has ten or more counts. The CDR3 loop is CSASIVGVDSSKNIQYF. CDR3 in DNA: TGCAGTGCTTCCATCGTTGGGGTAGATTCGTCCAAAAACATTCAGTACTTC. The chain employs TRBV20-1 and TRBJ2-4; D uncertain. V dropped 5 bases and J dropped 2 bases, with 22 bases sitting between them. The germline CDR1 and CDR2 sequences are DFQATT and SNEGSKA (reference sequence). The CDR3 has 17 amino acids.

This clonotype was counted at least ten times. Its ends do not fully match the called genes, so a read error is possible. The V call is TRBV7-3, the J call TRBJ1-2; D call uncertain. The germline V gene encodes CDR1 SGHTA and CDR2 FQGTGA. This CDR3 is built from 11 residues. This CDR3 reads CASSLVGILYF. The CDR3, as DNA: TGTGCCAGCAGCTTAGTCGGAATATTATACTTC.

This clonotype was picked up many times. The chain links TRBV6-5 to TRBJ2-2; weak D call: TRBD1 (6 bases). V lost 7 bases to trimming and J lost 3 bases, with 12 bases between them. The CDR3 loop spans 14 amino acids. Per germline, CDR1 MNHEY and CDR2 SVGAGI. The CDR3 loop reads CASIPAGDTGELFF. The CDR3 DNA sequence: TGTGCCAGCATTCCGGCAGGGGACACCGGGGAGCTGTTTTTT.

This clonotype was counted between two and nine times. The chain combines TRBV4-3 with TRBJ2-1, with D unresolved. CDR3 size: 13 residues. Trimming stripped 0 bases from V and 4 bases from J, with 4 bases between. Germline CDR1 reads LGHNA; CDR2 reads YSLEER. This chain's CDR3 is CASSQDVYNEQFF. The CDR3 coding sequence is TGCGCCAGCAGCCAAGATGTTTACAATGAGCAGTTCTTC.

This clonotype was seen repeatedly, ten times or more. The genes are TRBV28 and TRBJ2-5, with TRBD2 matching over 15 bases. CDR1 and CDR2 (germline): MDHEN, SYDVKM. The CDR3 spans 18 residues. The V segment lost 3 bases and the J segment 3 bases; nucleotides outside the gene matches: 8. The CDR3 nucleotides read TGTGCCAGCAGTTTCCTCCCCGGGACTAGCGGGGGGAAAGAGACCCAGTACTTC. This codes for CASSFLPGTSGGKETQYF.

The sample holds many counts of this clonotype. J is TRBJ1-1 and V is TRBV14; 7 nucleotides line up with TRBD1. CDR3 length: 16 amino acids. V lost 1 base and J lost 5; bases outside the gene matches: 10. CDR1 and CDR2 from the germline V gene are SGHDN and FVKESK. The CDR3 here is CASSQGEKGARTEAFF. DNA for the CDR3: TGTGCCAGCAGCCAAGGGGAAAAGGGGGCGCGAACTGAAGCTTTCTTT.

As for this clonotype: A much more abundant neighbour one base away suggests this may be a read error. The CDR3, as DNA: TGCACCAGCAGCCAAGAGCGAAGGAGCACTGAAGCTTTCTTT. Protein: CTSSQERRSTEAFF. This rearrangement joins TRBV4-1 to TRBJ1-1; D unclear. The CDR3 totals 14 residues. CDR1 MGHRA and CDR2 YSYEKL come from the germline V gene.

There are many counts of this clonotype. The V call is TRBV28, the J call TRBJ1-5, with no clear D. The CDR3 has 12 residues. CDR1 is MDHEN, CDR2 SYDVKM, per germline. V shed 4 bases and J shed 3 bases, with 4 bases lying between them. The CDR3 DNA follows: TGTGCCAGCAGTTCATACAATCAGCCCCAGCATTTT. Its protein is CASSSYNQPQHF.

This clonotype was seen at least ten times. The J gene is TRBJ1-1, the V gene TRBV2; D not certain. CDR1 and CDR2 (germline): SNHLY, FYNNEI. This CDR3 has 13 amino acids. The ends were cut back, 8 bases at V and 1 base at J, with 11 bases in the middle. CDR3 in amino acids: CASPYRGNTEAFF. For the CDR3, the DNA is TGTGCCAGCCCTTATCGGGGGAACACTGAAGCTTTCTTT.